This record looks at one T cell receptor (beta chain) sequence and its context. The sample belongs to a study of blood T cell repertoires in COVID-19. Study summary: Collection of acute and convalescent COVID-19 samples took place in the United States, Italy and Spain. Sources were T cells, B-cell-depleted T cells, or PBMCs; the material itself was cDNA or gDNA.

Methods used by the authors: How many nucleated cells were present was estimated from reference gene primer amplification. The protocol was immunoSEQ multiplex PCR, while the TCRdb copy is restricted to in-frame clones and leaves out a portion. The V and J calls and clone size are taken from that table; D and trimming were inferred from the DNA. Of 70,000 or so clones listed, roughly nine tenths are singletons. The CDR3 totals 13 residues. Trimming removed 6 bases from V and 4 bases from J, with 12 bases in between. The germline gives CDR1 MNHEY, CDR2 SVGAGI. This TCR came from a man in his 70s with active COVID-19. The sequenced sample consisted of peripheral blood. The V gene is TRBV6-5, the J gene TRBJ1-2; no reliable D call. The CDR3 DNA reads as TGTGCCAGCAGGGAGGAGTGGGGCTATGGCTACACCTTC. Its protein product is CASREEWGYGYTF.